The rows below give T cell receptor beta chains drawn from one sample of a study of beta chain features in type 1 diabetes. Measured with immunoSEQ multiplex PCR; TCRdb has only the in-frame clones, and not every one. Of roughly 150,000 clones listed, 10% are singletons. The specimen sequenced was central memory CD4+ T cells from blood. The receptors originated from a man under 40 with type 1 diabetes. Each CDR3 is given with its conserved first and last residue. The order of the fields is V gene, D gene, clone size, J gene, CDR3 DNA, CDR3 protein. D genes are given only for firm matches. Not every row has a clone size; where given, it reads once, few, many or a size class.

>TRBV5-1|TRBD2|-|TRBJ2-5
TGCGCCAGCTCCGGGGGGTCTGGCGAGACCCAGTACTTC
CASSGGSGETQYF
>TRBV7-2|-|few|TRBJ2-1
TGTGCCAGCAGCCTAAGAGGGGGCTCCTACAATGAGCAGTTCTTC
CASSLRGGSYNEQFF
>TRBV29-1|-|few|TRBJ2-5
TGCAGCGTTGCAGGGGTGGTCCAAGAGACCCAGTACTTC
CSVAGVVQETQYF
>TRBV7-2|-|-|TRBJ1-2
TGTGCCAGCAGCTTGGACAGCGGGGGCTATGGCTACACCTTC
CASSLDSGGYGYTF
>TRBV28|TRBD2|-|TRBJ2-1
TGTGCCAGCCTAGCGGGAGCCATAAGGGAGCAGTTCTTC
CASLAGAIREQFF
>TRBV5-4|TRBD2|-|TRBJ2-7
TGTGCCAGCAGCCGAGCGGGAGGGTCCTACGAGCAGTACTTC
CASSRAGGSYEQYF
>TRBV6-6|TRBD1|-|TRBJ2-7
TGTGCCAGCAGTTACGGACAGGGTACCTACGAGCAGTACTTC
CASSYGQGTYEQYF
>TRBV6-5|TRBD1|-|TRBJ1-5
TGTGCCAGCAGGCCTTCCAGGGGGCATCAGCCCCAGCATTTT
CASRPSRGHQPQHF
>TRBV7-3|-|few|TRBJ1-1
TGTGCCAGCAGCCCGACAGTTACCACTGAAGCTTTCTTT
CASSPTVTTEAFF
>TRBV5-1|-|-|TRBJ1-5
TGCGCCAGCAGCTTGGCCGGGGGAAATCAGCCCCAGCATTTT
CASSLAGGNQPQHF
>TRBV7-6|TRBD2|-|TRBJ2-6
TGTGCCAGCAGCTTTCGCGTGGCGGGAGTCTCTGGGGCCAACGTCCTGACTTTC
CASSFRVAGVSGANVLTF
>TRBV6-5|-|few|TRBJ1-5
TGTGCCAGCACCGGGCGGGATCAGCCCCAGCATTTT
CASTGRDQPQHF